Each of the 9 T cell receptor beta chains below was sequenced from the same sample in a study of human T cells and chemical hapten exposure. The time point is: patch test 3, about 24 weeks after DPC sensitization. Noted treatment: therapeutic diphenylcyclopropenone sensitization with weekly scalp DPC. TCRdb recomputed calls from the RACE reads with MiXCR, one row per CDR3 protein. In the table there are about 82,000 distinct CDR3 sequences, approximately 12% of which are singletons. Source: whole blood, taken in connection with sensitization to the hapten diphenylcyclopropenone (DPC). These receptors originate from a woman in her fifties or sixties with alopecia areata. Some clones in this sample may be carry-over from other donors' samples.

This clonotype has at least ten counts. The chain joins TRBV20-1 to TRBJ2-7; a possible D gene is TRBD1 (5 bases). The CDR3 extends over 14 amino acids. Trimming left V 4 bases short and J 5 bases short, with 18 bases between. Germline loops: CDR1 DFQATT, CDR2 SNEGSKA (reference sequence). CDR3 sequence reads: CSAIRVTLEDEQYF. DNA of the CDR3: TGCAGTGCTATCAGGGTAACCCTTGAGGACGAGCAGTACTTC.

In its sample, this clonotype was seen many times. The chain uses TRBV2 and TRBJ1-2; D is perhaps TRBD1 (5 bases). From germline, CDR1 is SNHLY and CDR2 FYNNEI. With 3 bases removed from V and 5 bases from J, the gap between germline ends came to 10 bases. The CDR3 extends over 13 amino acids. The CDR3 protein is CASSETAIYGYTF. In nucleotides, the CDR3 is TGTGCCAGCAGTGAGACAGCTATTTATGGCTACACCTTC. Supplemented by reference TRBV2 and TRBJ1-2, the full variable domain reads EPEVTQTPSHQVTQMGQEVILRCVPISNHLYFYWYRQILGQKVEFLVSFYNNEISEKSEIFDDQFSVERPDGSNFTLKIRSTKLEDSAMYFCASSETAIYGYTFGSGTRLTVV.

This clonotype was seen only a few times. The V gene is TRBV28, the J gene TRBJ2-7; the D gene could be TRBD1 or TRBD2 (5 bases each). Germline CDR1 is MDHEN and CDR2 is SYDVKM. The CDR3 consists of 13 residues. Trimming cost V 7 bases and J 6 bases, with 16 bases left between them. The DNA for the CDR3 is TGTGCCAGCACCCCTTTGGGGGTTCCCGAGCAGTACTTC. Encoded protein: CASTPLGVPEQYF.

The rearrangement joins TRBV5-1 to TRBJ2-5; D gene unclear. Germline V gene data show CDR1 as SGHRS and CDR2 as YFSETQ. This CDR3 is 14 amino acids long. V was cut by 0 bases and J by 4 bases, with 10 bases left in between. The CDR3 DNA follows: TGCGCCAGCAGCTTGGTACCCTGGGGAGAGACCCAGTACTTC. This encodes CASSLVPWGETQYF.

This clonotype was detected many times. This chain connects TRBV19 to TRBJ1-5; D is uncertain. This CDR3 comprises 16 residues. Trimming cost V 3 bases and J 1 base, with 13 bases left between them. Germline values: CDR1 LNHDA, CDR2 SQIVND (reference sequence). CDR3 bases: TGTGCCAGTAGTATTCAGGCGGTCAGCAGCAATCAGCCCCAGCATTTT. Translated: CASSIQAVSSNQPQHF.

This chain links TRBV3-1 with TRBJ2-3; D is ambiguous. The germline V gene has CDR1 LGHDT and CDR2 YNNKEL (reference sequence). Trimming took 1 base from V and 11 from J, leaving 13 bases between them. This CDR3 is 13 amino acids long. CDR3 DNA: TGTGCCAGCAGCCAAGCTGTGGGATTGAGGCAGTATTTT. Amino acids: CASSQAVGLRQYF.

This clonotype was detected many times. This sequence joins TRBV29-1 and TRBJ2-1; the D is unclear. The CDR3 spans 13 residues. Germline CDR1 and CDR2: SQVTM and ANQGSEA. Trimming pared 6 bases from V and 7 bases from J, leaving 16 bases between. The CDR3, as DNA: TGCAGCGTCTACCTAAGTCTGGGAAATGAGCAGTTCTTC. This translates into CSVYLSLGNEQFF.

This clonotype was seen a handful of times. Here the CDR3 reads CASRLGQGEGQPQHF. The CDR3 coding sequence is TGTGCCAGCAGGTTGGGACAGGGCGAGGGTCAGCCCCAGCATTTT. The V call is TRBV2, the J call TRBJ1-5; 9 positions match TRBD1. Germline CDR1 and CDR2: SNHLY and FYNNEI. The CDR3 is 15 amino acids. Germline trimming cut 6 bases from V and 6 bases from J; bases unmatched to any gene: 9.

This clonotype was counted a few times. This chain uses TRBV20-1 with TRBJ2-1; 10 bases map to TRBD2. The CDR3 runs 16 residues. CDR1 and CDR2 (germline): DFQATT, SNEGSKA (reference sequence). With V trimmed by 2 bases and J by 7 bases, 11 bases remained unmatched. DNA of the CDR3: TGCAGTGCTAGACCCCAGCGGGAGGGCCGAAGGAATGAGCAGTTCTTC. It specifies CSARPQREGRRNEQFF.